The source of this T cell receptor (beta chain) is a study of OX40 agonist ivuxolimab in advanced cancers. A note on the overall study: The costimulatory receptor OX40 (CD134) was targeted by ivuxolimab, a fully human IgG2 agonistic monoclonal antibody. Intravenous ivuxolimab was administered to patients every 2 weeks at six dose levels: 0.01, 0.1, 0.3, 1.5, 3 and 10 mg/kg. Among the 50 to 55 dose-escalation patients, 19 had hepatocellular carcinoma, around 15 melanoma, 9 renal cell carcinoma and 9 head and neck cancer. In the dose-escalation cohort, 82.7% of patients were male, and the mean age was about 55 years, with a range of 23 to 79. Patients were allowed to have had prior anti-PD-1, anti-PD-L1 or anti-CTLA-4 therapy, and approximately 39% of the dose-escalation patients had been treated with checkpoint inhibitors. Three dose-escalation patients achieved partial responses, one with hepatocellular carcinoma and two with cutaneous melanoma. Peripheral TCRbeta sequencing was intended to test whether TCR sequence diversity was altered and clonal T-cell expansion was caused by ivuxolimab. The paper reports the monotherapy dose-escalation portion (N of about 50 patients) of the phase I ivuxolimab trial.

Study-wide findings and limitations: Which antigens the clonally expanded peripheral T cells were specific for was not determined. After ivuxolimab, expanded clones were on average more numerous among CD8+ T cells than among CD4+ T cells. In the 0.1-3.0 mg/kg groups, partial responders were among the patients with the lowest normalized peripheral clonal expansion, particularly in CD8+ T cells. At doses of 0.1 to 3.0 mg/kg, clonal expansion of both CD4+ and CD8+ T cells in blood was seen between baseline and week 6. Low levels of normalized T-cell clonal expansion were also shown by some nonresponding patients.

For sequencing of the TCRbeta CDR3 region, genomic DNA was extracted from the sorted cells. The immunoSEQ Assay was used for sequencing of TCRbeta CDR3 regions. Held by TCRdb, this immuneACCESS table contains in-frame sequences only and omits some clones. Under half of the omission traces to an unresolved V gene where checked; the cause of the rest is unknown. A total of under 80,000 clones appear in this sample, roughly 84% of them only once. Of the sample, roughly 2% falls within the top ten clones. Concerning this clone itself: Which antigen it targets is not known. Nothing much larger sits one base from this clone, and base qualities are not available.

CDR1 and CDR2 are read off the germline V gene as LGHNA and YSLEER. Clipping removes 3 bases from V and 4 bases from J, with 6 as the unmatched junction base count. Counted from cysteine to phenylalanine, this CDR3 has 15 amino acids. The only DNA kept is the CDR3, 45 bases in frame from the first base. The trial excluded patients who had a history of autoimmune disease or were on systemic immunosuppression. Peripheral blood for TCR sequencing was collected from all dose cohorts at baseline, on cycle 4 day 1, and on cycle 7 day 1. The samples were taken from a phase I, first-in-human, multicenter, open-label dose-escalation trial of ivuxolimab. The trial enrolled adults with locally advanced or metastatic head and neck squamous cell, hepatocellular, melanoma or renal cell carcinoma. Before TCR sequencing, CD4+ T cells and CD8+ T cells from peripheral blood were sorted into separate populations.

The chain uses TRBV4-3 and TRBJ2-5, and 9 junction bases match TRBD1. Sequencing used CD4+ or CD8+ T cells sorted from blood, obtained in a trial of the OX40 agonist ivuxolimab. The sequence was collected from an adult with an advanced solid tumor such as melanoma, head and neck, liver or kidney cancer. The CDR3 corresponds to CASSHHRGPRETQYF. In nucleotides, the sequence is TGCGCCAGCAGCCACCACAGGGGGCCCCGAGAGACCCAGTACTTC.